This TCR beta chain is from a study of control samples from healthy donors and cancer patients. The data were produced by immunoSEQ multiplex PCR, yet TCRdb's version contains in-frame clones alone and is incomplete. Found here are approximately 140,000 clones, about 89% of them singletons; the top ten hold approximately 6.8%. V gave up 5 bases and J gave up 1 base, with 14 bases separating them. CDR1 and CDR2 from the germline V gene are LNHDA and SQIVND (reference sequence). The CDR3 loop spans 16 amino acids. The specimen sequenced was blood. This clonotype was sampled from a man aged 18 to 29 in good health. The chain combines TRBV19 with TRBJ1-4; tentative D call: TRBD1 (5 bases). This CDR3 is CASSPRGTVTNEKLFF. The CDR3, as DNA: TGTGCCAGTAGTCCTAGGGGCACGGTAACTAATGAAAAACTGTTTTTT.